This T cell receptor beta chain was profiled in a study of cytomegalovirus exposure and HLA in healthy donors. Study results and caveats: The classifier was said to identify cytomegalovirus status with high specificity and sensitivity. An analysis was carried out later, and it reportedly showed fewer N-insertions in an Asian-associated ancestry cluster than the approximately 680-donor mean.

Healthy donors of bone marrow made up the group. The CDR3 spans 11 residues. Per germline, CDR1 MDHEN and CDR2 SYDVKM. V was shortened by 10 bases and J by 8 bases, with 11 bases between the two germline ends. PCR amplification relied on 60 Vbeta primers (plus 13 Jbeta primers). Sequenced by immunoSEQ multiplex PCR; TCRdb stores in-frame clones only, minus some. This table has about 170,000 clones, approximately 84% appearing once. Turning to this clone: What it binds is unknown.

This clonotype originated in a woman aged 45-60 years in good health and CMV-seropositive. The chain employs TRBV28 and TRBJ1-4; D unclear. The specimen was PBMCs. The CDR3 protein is CAMSVKEKLFF. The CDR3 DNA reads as TGTGCCATGAGTGTTAAGGAAAAACTGTTTTTT.